This T cell receptor (beta chain) was sequenced during a study of immune heterogeneity within non-small cell lung tumors. Genomic DNA from bulk tumor acted as the template, and around 600 ng was loaded per sample. Surgeons took several biopsies per primary tumor, spaced far apart, during surgery. Their non-small cell lung cancer was newly diagnosed and untreated, and the patients underwent curative surgery. CDR1 and CDR2 (germline): KGHSH, LQKENI. Germline trimming cut 3 bases from V and 7 bases from J; bases unmatched to any gene: 8. This CDR3 spans 16 amino acids. Multiplex PCR was performed with 32 V and 13 J primers, and it amplified TCR beta CDR3. TCRdb re-called the multiplex PCR reads through MiXCR, storing one row per CDR3 protein. This repertoire shows thousands of distinct CDR3 sequences, about 20% found once; its top ten account for 14%. This clonotype was seen only a few times.

The V call is TRBV18, the J call TRBJ1-5; 11 nucleotides align to TRBD1. The TCR was taken from a female donor with non-small cell lung cancer. Source material: lung tumor tissue. The CDR3 loop reads CASSPADRGLRQPQHF. The CDR3 nucleotides are TGTGCCAGCTCACCGGCGGACAGGGGGCTAAGACAGCCCCAGCATTTT.